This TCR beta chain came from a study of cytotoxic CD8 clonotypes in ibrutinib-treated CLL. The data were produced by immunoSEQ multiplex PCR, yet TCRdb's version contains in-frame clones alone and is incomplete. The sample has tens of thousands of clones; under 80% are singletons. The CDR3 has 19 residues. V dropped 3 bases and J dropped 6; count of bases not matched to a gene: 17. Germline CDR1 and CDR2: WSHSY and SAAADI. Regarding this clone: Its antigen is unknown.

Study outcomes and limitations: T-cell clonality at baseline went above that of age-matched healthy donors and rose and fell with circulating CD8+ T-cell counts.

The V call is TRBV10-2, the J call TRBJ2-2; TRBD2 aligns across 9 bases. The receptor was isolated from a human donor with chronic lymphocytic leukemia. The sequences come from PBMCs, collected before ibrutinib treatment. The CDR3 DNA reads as TGCGCCAGCAGTGACCCCATTCTCGGGGTAGCGGGAGTTGCCGGGGAGCTGTTTTTT. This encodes CASSDPILGVAGVAGELFF.